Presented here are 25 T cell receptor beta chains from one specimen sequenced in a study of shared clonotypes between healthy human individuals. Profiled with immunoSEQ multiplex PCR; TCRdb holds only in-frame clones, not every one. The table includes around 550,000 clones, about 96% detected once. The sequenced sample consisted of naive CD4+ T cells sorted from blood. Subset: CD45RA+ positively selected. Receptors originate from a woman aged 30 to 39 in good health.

The CDR3 nucleotides are TGTGCCAGCAGTTCAGAAAAAGGGCCGACCATACCCACTGAAGCTTTCTTT. Protein sequence: CASSSEKGPTIPTEAFF. V gene TRBV27 combines with J gene TRBJ1-1; no clear D. This CDR3 is built from 17 residues. V lost 4 bases and J 4 bases, leaving 22 bases between the germline ends. From germline, CDR1 is MNHEY and CDR2 SMNVEV (reference sequence).

The CDR3 DNA is TGTGCCAGCAGCTTATCGGGCAGCGTGGGAAACACCATATATTTT. Protein sequence: CASSLSGSVGNTIYF. The rearrangement links TRBV11-3 to TRBJ1-3; D call uncertain. V shed 2 bases and J shed 4 bases, with 12 bases lying between them. Germline values: CDR1 SGHNT, CDR2 YENEEA. This CDR3 has 15 amino acids.

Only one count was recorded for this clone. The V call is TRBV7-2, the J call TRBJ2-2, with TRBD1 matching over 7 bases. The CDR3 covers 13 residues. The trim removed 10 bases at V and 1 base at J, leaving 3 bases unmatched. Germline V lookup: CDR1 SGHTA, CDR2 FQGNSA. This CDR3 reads CAIRTGNTGELFF. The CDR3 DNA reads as TGTGCCATTCGGACAGGGAACACCGGGGAGCTGTTTTTT.

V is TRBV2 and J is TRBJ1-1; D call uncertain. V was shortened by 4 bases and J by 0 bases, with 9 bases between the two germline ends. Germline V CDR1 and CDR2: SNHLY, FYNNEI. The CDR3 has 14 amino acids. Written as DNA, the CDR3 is TGTGCCAGCAGTGTCCAGGTAATGAACACTGAAGCTTTCTTT. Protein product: CASSVQVMNTEAFF.

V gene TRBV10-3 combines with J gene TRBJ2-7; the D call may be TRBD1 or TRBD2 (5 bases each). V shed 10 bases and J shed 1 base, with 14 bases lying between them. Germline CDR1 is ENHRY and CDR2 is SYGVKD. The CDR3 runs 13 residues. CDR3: CATAGTPSYEQYF. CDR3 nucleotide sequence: TGTGCCACGGCCGGGACGCCGTCCTACGAGCAGTACTTC.

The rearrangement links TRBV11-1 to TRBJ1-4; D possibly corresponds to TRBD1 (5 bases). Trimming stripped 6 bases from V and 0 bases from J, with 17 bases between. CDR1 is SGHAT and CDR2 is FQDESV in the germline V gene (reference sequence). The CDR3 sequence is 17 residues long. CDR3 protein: CASRRRGVGATNEKLFF. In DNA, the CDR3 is TGTGCCAGCAGGCGTCGAGGGGTAGGGGCAACTAATGAAAAACTGTTTTTT.

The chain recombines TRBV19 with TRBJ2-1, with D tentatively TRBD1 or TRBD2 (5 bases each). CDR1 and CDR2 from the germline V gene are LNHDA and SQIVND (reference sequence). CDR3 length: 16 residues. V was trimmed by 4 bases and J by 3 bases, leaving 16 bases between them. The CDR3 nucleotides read TGTGCCAGTAGTAAAGAGAGGGGAAAGAGCTACAATGAGCAGTTCTTC. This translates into CASSKERGKSYNEQFF.

The CDR3 loop is CASTPQRESYEQYF. The CDR3 bases are TGTGCCAGCACCCCCCAGCGGGAGTCCTACGAGCAGTACTTC. The chain has TRBV28 and TRBJ2-7, with TRBD2 identical over 8 bases. The ends lost 7 bases at V and 1 base at J; junction bases unmatched: 6. The germline CDR1 and CDR2 sequences are MDHEN and SYDVKM. The CDR3 has 14 amino acids. Drawing the rest from reference TRBV28 and TRBJ2-7, the complete variable domain is DVKVTQSSRYLVKRTGEKVFLECVQDMDHENMFWYRQDPGLGLRLIYFSYDVKMKEKGDIPEGYSVSREKKERFSLILESASTNQTSMYLCASTPQRESYEQYFGPGTRLTVT.

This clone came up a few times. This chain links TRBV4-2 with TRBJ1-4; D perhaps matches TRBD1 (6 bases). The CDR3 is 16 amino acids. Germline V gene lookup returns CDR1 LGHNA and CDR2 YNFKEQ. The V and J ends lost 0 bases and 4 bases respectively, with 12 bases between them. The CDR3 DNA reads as TGTGCCAGCAGCCAAGATTGGACAGCTGGTAATGAAAAACTGTTTTTT. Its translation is CASSQDWTAGNEKLFF.

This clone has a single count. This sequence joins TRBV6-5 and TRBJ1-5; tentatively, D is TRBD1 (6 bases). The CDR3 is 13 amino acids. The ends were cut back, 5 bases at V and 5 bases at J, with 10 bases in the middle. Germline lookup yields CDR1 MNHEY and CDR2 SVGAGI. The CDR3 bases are TGTGCCAGCAGTCCCGGACAGTATCAGCCCCAGCATTTT. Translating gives CASSPGQYQPQHF.

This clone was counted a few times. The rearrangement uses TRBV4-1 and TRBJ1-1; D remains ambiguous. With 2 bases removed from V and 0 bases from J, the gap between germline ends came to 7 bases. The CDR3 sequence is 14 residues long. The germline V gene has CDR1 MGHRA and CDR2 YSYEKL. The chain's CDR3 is CASSQTQLNTEAFF. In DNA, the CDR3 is TGCGCCAGCAGCCAAACTCAATTGAACACTGAAGCTTTCTTT.

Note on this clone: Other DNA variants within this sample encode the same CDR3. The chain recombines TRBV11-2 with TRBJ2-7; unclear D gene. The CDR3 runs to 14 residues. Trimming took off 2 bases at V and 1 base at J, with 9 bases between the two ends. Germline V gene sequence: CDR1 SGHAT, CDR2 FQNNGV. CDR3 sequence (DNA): TGTGCCAGCAGCTTAAGTCTCGCGTCCTACGAGCAGTACTTC. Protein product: CASSLSLASYEQYF.

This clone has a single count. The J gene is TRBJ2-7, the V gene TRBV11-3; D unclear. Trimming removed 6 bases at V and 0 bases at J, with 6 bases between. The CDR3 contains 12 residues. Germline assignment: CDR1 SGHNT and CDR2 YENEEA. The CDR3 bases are TGTGCCAGCAGTTCCGACTCCTACGAGCAGTACTTC. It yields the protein CASSSDSYEQYF.

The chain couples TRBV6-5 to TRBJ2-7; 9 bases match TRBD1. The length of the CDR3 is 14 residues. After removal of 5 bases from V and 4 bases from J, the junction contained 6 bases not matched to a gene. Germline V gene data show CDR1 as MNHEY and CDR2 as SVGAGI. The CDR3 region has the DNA TGTGCCAGCAGTCTTACAGGGGGCATTTACGAGCAGTACTTC. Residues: CASSLTGGIYEQYF.

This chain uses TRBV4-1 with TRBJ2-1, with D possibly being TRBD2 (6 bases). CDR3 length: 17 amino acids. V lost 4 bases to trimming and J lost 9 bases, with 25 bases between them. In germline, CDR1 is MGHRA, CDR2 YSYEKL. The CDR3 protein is CASSRQGDGSSNSEQFF. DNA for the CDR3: TGCGCCAGCAGCCGCCAAGGGGACGGGAGCAGCAACTCTGAGCAGTTCTTC.

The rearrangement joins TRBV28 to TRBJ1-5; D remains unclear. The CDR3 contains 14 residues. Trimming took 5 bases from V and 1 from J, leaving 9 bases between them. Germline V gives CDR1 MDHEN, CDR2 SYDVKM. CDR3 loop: CASSKGLSNQPQHF. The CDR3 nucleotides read TGTGCCAGCAGTAAGGGTCTCAGCAATCAGCCCCAGCATTTT.

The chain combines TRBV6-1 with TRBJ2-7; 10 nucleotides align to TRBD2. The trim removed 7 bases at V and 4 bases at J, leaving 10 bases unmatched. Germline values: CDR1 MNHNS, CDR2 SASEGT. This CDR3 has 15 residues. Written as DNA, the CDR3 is TGTGCCAGCAATCCTCCTAGCGGGAGAGGGTACGAGCAGTACTTC. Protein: CASNPPSGRGYEQYF.

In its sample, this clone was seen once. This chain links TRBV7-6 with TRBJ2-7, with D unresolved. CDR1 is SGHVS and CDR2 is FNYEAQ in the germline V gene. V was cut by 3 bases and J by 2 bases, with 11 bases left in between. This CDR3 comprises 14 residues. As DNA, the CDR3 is TGTGCCAGCAGCTTGATGACAACCACCTACGAGCAGTACTTC. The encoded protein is CASSLMTTTYEQYF.

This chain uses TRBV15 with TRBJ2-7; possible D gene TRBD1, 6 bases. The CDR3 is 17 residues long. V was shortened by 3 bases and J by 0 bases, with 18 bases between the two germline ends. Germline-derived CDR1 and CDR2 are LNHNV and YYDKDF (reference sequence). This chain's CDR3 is CATSRQTGTYSSYEQYF. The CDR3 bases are TGTGCCACCAGCAGGCAGACAGGCACATACTCCTCCTACGAGCAGTACTTC.

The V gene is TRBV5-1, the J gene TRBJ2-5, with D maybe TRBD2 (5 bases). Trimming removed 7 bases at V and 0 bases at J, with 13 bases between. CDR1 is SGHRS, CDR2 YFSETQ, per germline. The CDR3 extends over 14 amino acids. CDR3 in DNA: TGCGCCAGCTGTAGACTAACCCACCAAGAGACCCAGTACTTC. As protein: CASCRLTHQETQYF.

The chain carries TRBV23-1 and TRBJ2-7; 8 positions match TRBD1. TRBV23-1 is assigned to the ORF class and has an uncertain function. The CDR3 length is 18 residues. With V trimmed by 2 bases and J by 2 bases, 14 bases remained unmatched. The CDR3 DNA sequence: TGCGCCAGCAGTCAACCCGCCCCCCGACAGGGGCGGACCTACGAGCAGTACTTC. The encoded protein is CASSQPAPRQGRTYEQYF.

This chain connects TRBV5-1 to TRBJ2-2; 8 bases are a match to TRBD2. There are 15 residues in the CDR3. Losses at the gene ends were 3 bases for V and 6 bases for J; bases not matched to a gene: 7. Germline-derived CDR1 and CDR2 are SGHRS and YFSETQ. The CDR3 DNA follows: TGCGCCAGCAGCTGGGGCGCGGGGGGCCCCGGGGAGCTGTTTTTT. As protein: CASSWGAGGPGELFF.

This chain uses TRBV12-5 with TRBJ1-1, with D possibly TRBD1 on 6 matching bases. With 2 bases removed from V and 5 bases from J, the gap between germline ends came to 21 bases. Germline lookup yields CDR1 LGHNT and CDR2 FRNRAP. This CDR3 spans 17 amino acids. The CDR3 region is CASGLSVVGGPRTEAFF. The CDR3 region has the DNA TGTGCTAGTGGTTTGTCCGTGGTTGGGGGGCCAAGGACTGAAGCTTTCTTT.

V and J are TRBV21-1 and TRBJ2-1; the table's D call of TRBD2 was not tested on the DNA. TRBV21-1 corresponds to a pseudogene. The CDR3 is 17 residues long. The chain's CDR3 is CASSKFTSGGAYNEQFF. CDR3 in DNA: TGTGCCAGCAGCAAATTTACTAGCGGGGGGGCCTACAATGAGCAGTTCTTC.

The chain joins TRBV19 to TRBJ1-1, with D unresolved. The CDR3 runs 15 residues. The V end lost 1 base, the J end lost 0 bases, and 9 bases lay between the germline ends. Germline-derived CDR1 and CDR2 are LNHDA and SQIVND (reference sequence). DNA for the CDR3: TGTGCCAGTAGTATAGGTCACGGTATGAACACTGAAGCTTTCTTT. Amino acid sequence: CASSIGHGMNTEAFF. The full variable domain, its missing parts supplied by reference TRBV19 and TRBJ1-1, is DGGITQSPKYLFRKEGQNVTLSCEQNLNHDAMYWYRQDPGQGLRLIYYSQIVNDFQKGDIAEGYSVSREKKESFPLTVTSAQKNPTAFYLCASSIGHGMNTEAFFGQGTRLTVV.